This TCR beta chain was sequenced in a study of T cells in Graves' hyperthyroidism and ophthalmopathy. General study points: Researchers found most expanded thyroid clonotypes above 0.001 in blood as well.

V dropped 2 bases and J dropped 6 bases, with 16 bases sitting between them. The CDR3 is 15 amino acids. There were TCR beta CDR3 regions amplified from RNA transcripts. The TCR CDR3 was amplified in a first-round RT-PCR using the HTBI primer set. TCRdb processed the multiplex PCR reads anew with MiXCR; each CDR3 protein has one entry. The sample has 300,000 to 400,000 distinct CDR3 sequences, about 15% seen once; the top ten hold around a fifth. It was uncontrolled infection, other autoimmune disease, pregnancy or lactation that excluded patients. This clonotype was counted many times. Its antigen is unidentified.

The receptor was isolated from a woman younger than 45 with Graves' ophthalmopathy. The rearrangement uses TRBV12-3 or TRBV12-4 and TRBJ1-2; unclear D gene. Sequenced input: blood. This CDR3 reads CASSLNRRNRDGYTF. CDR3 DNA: TGTGCCAGCAGTTTAAATAGGAGGAACCGGGATGGCTACACCTTC.